This is a list of T cell receptor beta chains from one sample in a study of identifying expanded T cells in peripheral blood. Here immunoSEQ multiplex PCR was the method, and the copy in TCRdb shows in-frame clones only, minus some. The table shows about 58,000 clones, with roughly 89% occurring only once. Sequencing was performed on blood. The receptors were gathered from a person aged 18 to 75 in good health. Each CDR3 is given with its conserved first and last residue. The D gene is left open where the match is weak. Rows may omit the clone size; those that give it use once, few, many or a size class.

V	D	J	size	DNA	CDR3
TRBV7-2	NA	TRBJ1-3	NA	TGTGCCAGCGGCGAAAACACCATATATTTT	CASGENTIYF
TRBV2	NA	TRBJ1-2	NA	TGTGCCAGCAGTATAACAGCCTATGGCTACACCTTC	CASSITAYGYTF
TRBV5-1	TRBD1	TRBJ2-1	NA	TGCGCCAGCAGCTCGGACAGGGTCTCCTACAATGAGCAGTTCTTC	CASSSDRVSYNEQFF
TRBV4-2	TRBD2	TRBJ2-1	NA	TGTGCCAGCAGCCAACCCTCTAGCGGAGGTGGTAATGAGCAGTTCTTC	CASSQPSSGGGNEQFF
TRBV7-2	NA	TRBJ1-1	NA	TGTGCCAGCAGCTTTGGAATGTTGAACACTGAAGCTTTCTTT	CASSFGMLNTEAFF
TRBV30	TRBD1	TRBJ1-2	once	TGTGCCTGGAGTGAGGGAGGACAGGGATATGGCTACACCTTC	CAWSEGGQGYGYTF
TRBV21-1	NA	TRBJ1-2	few	TGTGCCAGCAGACCAGACCGGTATGGCTACACCTTC	CASRPDRYGYTF
TRBV5-1	TRBD1	TRBJ1-1	NA	TGCGCCAGCAGCTTGGCCCCGACAGGGGCGAGTGAAGCTTTCTTT	CASSLAPTGASEAFF
TRBV13	TRBD1	TRBJ1-2	once	TGTGCCAGCAGCTTATGGAGGGACAGCACTAACTATGGCTACACCTTC	CASSLWRDSTNYGYTF
TRBV7-2	NA	TRBJ2-7	few	TGTGCCAGCAGCTTAGGTGCCCAAGACTACGAGCAGTACTTC	CASSLGAQDYEQYF
TRBV4-2	NA	TRBJ2-7	NA	TGTGCCAGCGGCAAGTCCGGGACACTCTCCTACGAGCAGTACTTC	CASGKSGTLSYEQYF
TRBV9	NA	TRBJ2-5	NA	TGTGCCAGCAGCGTAGGACTAGGAGGCTCGTTAGAGACCCAGTACTTC	CASSVGLGGSLETQYF
TRBV5-1	NA	TRBJ2-5	once	TGCGCCAGCAGCTTAAGGGTCGGAGTTCAAGAGACCCAGTACTTC	CASSLRVGVQETQYF
TRBV2	NA	TRBJ1-1	NA	TGTGCCAGCAGTCTGGCAGGGGCATTATACACTGAAGCTTTCTTT	CASSLAGALYTEAFF
TRBV18	NA	TRBJ1-1	NA	TGTGCCAGCTCACCAATAAAAGTCACTGAAGCTTTCTTT	CASSPIKVTEAFF